One and the same sample provided the 32 T cell receptor beta chains below, sequenced in a study of tumor-infiltrating lymphocytes in primary liver carcinoma. Researchers generated TCR beta cDNA from roughly 520 ng of total RNA, relying on a constant-region primer. Construction of TCR beta libraries relied on three successive nested multiplex PCR rounds employing slightly modified ARM-PCR. Both of the initial two PCR rounds ran for 10 cycles and employed TRBV1-TRBV30 forward primers alongside a C-beta reverse primer. Each CDR3 protein is one row after TCRdb ran MiXCR on the multiplex PCR reads. The sample records 320,000 or so distinct CDR3 sequences, roughly two thirds being singletons. The authors took blood RNA from unsorted whole blood and also extracted germline DNA. Sequenced sample: peripheral blood. These receptors came from a man aged 40-49 years with primary liver carcinoma and hepatitis B virus infection.

Regarding this clonotype: A much larger clone lies one base from this, so it may be a read error. The chain has TRBV5-6 and TRBJ2-1; 11 bases are shared with TRBD2. Germline V lookup: CDR1 SGHDT, CDR2 YYEEEE. This CDR3 is 15 amino acids long. The V and J ends lost 2 bases and 11 bases, in that order; junction bases with no gene match: 9. Here the CDR3 reads CASSFRIAGGKKQFF. In DNA form, the CDR3 reads TGTGCCAGCAGCTTTAGAATAGCGGGAGGGAAGAAGCAGTTCTTC.

The CDR3 loop is CASSIMDTNEKLFF. DNA of the CDR3: TGTGCCAGCAGTATAATGGACACTAATGAAAAACTGTTTTTT. This chain links TRBV6-1 with TRBJ1-4; D is unresolved. V was cut by 5 bases and J by 2 bases, with 9 bases left in between. The CDR3 sequence is 14 residues long. Looked up from germline, CDR1 is MNHNS and CDR2 is SASEGT.

With regard to this clonotype: One end of the junction varies from germline; a read error may be responsible. This chain links TRBV6-2 or TRBV6-3 with TRBJ2-7; D gene uncertain. Per the germline V gene, CDR1 is MNHEY and CDR2 is SVGEGT. This CDR3 region has 15 residues. CDR3 sequence: CASKEYPAPSYEQCF. The CDR3 bases are TGTGCCAGCAAAGAATACCCCGCCCCCTCCTACGAGCAGTGCTTC.

For this clonotype: A much larger clone is a single base away; this may be a read error. The V call is TRBV4-2, the J call TRBJ1-5; TRBD1 aligns across 7 bases. The V gene's germline CDR1 is LGHNA and CDR2 YNFKEQ. The CDR3 runs 16 residues. CDR3 bases: TGCGCCCGCAGCCAAGACATCACAGGGGCGAACCAGCCCCAGCATTTT. As protein: CARSQDITGANQPQHF.

The chain joins TRBV4-1 to TRBJ1-2, with D possibly matching TRBD1 (5 bases). Germline loops: CDR1 MGHRA, CDR2 YSYEKL. The CDR3 has 15 amino acids. V was clipped by 3 bases and J by 2 bases, with 13 bases between them. The CDR3 is CASSQTRTQNYGYTF. CDR3 nucleotide sequence: TGCGCCAGCAGCCAGACCAGGACACAGAACTATGGCTACACCTTC.

In the case of this clonotype: A single base separates this from a much larger clone, so it may be a read error. The rearrangement joins TRBV14 to TRBJ2-7, with D perhaps matching TRBD1 (6 bases). CDR3 size: 13 residues. V lost 1 base and J 6 bases, leaving 10 bases between the germline ends. The V gene's germline CDR1 is SGHDN and CDR2 FVKESK. The CDR3 is CASSQGTVAEQYF. The CDR3 DNA reads TGTGCCAGCAGCCAAGGGACAGTGGCCGAGCAGTACTTC.

This clonotype was observed many times. The chain couples TRBV29-1 to TRBJ2-1; no clear D. Trimming shortened V by 4 bases and J by 6 bases, and 7 bases separated the two germline ends. The germline gives CDR1 SQVTM, CDR2 ANQGSEA. This CDR3 has 11 amino acids. CDR3 sequence (DNA): TGCAGCGTTGGACACAGCAATGAGCAGTTCTTC. It is translated as CSVGHSNEQFF.

As for this clonotype: A much larger clone differs from this one at a single base, so this may be a read error. The chain couples TRBV6-6 to TRBJ2-1; D is perhaps TRBD2 (5 bases). The CDR3 length is 12 residues. The germline V gene has CDR1 MNHNY and CDR2 SVGAGI (reference sequence). Trimming removed 7 bases from V and 8 bases from J, with 12 bases in between. The CDR3 coding sequence is TGTGCCAGCACCCCCTACGGGGATGAGCAGTTCTTC. Translated: CASTPYGDEQFF.

This clonotype appeared a few times. The chain recombines TRBV28 with TRBJ2-7, with 7 bases that match TRBD1. The CDR3 has 13 residues. The germline CDR1 and CDR2 sequences are MDHEN and SYDVKM. The V and J ends lost 7 bases and 13 bases, in that order; junction bases with no gene match: 16. CDR3 sequence: CASTTTGAYEPYF. CDR3 nucleotide sequence: TGTGCCAGCACCACAACAGGGGCCTACGAGCCCTACTTC. The full variable domain, with the rest looked up from reference TRBV28 and TRBJ2-7, is DVKVTQSSRYLVKRTGEKVFLECVQDMDHENMFWYRQDPGLGLRLIYFSYDVKMKEKGDIPEGYSVSREKKERFSLILESASTNQTSMYLCASTTTGAYEPYFGPGTRLTVT.

Turning to this clonotype: Possible read error: a much larger clone is one base away. Because the CDR3 is missing its conserved closing phenylalanine or tryptophan, this is likely a read error. The genes are TRBV6-1 and TRBJ2-1; D might be TRBD2 (6 bases). The V and J ends lost 5 bases and 3 bases respectively, with 11 bases between them. The V gene's germline CDR1 is MNHNS and CDR2 SASEGT. The CDR3 totals 14 residues. The DNA of the CDR3 is TGTGCCAGCAGTTCCGGGACTCACTACAATGAGCAGTTCTCC. Its translation: CASSSGTHYNEQFS.

The gene calls are TRBV6-2 or TRBV6-3 and TRBJ2-1, with 14 bases that match TRBD2. CDR1 and CDR2 from the germline V gene are MNHEY and SVGEGT. V lost 5 bases to trimming and J lost 6 bases; unmatched junction nucleotides: 9. The CDR3 has 17 amino acids. The CDR3 here is CASSTGTSGRASNEQFF. The CDR3 DNA reads TGTGCCAGCAGTACCGGGACTAGCGGGAGAGCTAGCAATGAGCAGTTCTTC.

Note on this clonotype: It may be a read error: a sequence one base away is much more abundant. The chain carries TRBV29-1 and TRBJ1-2; possibly TRBD1 for D (6 bases). The germline V gene encodes CDR1 SQVTM and CDR2 ANQGSEA. The CDR3 consists of 13 residues. Here the CDR3 reads CSIFGTPNHGYTF. CDR3 sequence (DNA): TGCAGCATCTTCGGGACACCTAACCATGGCTACACCTTC.

This clonotype has at least ten counts. This rearrangement joins TRBV29-1 to TRBJ2-2, with D tentatively TRBD2 (6 bases). Germline CDR1 and CDR2: SQVTM and ANQGSEA. Trimming stripped 8 bases from V and 4 bases from J, with 14 bases between. The CDR3 runs 13 residues. The CDR3 is CSPDGGPTGELFF. The CDR3 nucleotides are TGCAGCCCCGACGGGGGACCCACCGGGGAGCTGTTTTTT.

The chain couples TRBV11-3 to TRBJ2-5; possible D gene TRBD2, 6 bases. Between the trimmed V and J ends, which lost 4 bases and 2 bases, there was a span of 17 bases. CDR1 is SGHNT, CDR2 YENEEA, per germline. This CDR3 region has 16 residues. Here the CDR3 reads CASSSGTGLAQETQYF. DNA for the CDR3: TGTGCCAGCAGCTCAGGAACGGGACTGGCTCAAGAGACCCAGTACTTC. The variable domain in full, with the rest retrieved from reference TRBV11-3 and TRBJ2-5, is EAGVVQSPRYKIIEKKQPVAFWCNPISGHNTLYWYLQNLGQGPELLIRYENEEAVDDSQLPKDRFSAERLKGVDSTLKIQPAELGDSAVYLCASSSGTGLAQETQYFGPGTRLLVL.

Ten or more counts support this clonotype. J is TRBJ1-5 and V is TRBV6-1, with 7 bases that match TRBD1. Germline V gene sequence: CDR1 MNHNS, CDR2 SASEGT. The length of the CDR3 is 15 residues. Trimming cost V 1 base and J 7 bases; bases outside gene matches: 7. The CDR3 loop reads CASSEGSGGKQPQHF. The CDR3 bases are TGTGCCAGCAGTGAAGGGTCAGGGGGAAAACAGCCCCAGCATTTT.

The chain recombines TRBV5-6 with TRBJ1-5; TRBD1 is a possible D gene (5 bases). CDR3 length: 13 residues. Trimming shortened V by 4 bases and J by 3 bases, and 8 bases separated the two germline ends. Germline V gives CDR1 SGHDT, CDR2 YYEEEE. The DNA of the CDR3 is TGTGCCAGCAGCGGGGGGTACAATCAGCCCCAGCATTTT. Its protein product is CASSGGYNQPQHF.

The chain combines TRBV5-1 with TRBJ1-5, with D uncertain. Germline V gives CDR1 SGHRS, CDR2 YFSETQ. The CDR3 has 15 residues. V was pared by 0 bases and J by 3 bases, with 10 bases between. In DNA form, the CDR3 reads TGCGCCAGCAGCTTGGAGGCGGATATCAATCAGCCCCAGCATTTT. It translates to CASSLEADINQPQHF.

Concerning this clonotype itself: At one end the junction does not follow the germline gene, possibly because of a read error. V usage is TRBV12-5 and J usage is TRBJ2-1, with D unclear. The CDR3 covers 12 residues. Germline CDR1 reads LGHNT; CDR2 reads FRNRAP. CDR3 DNA: TGTGTTAGTGGTTCCTATCTGGGCGAGCAGTTCTTC. Amino acid sequence: CVSGSYLGEQFF.

Regarding this clonotype: Germline is not matched at one junction end, which may reflect a read error. This chain links TRBV4-1 with TRBJ2-7; 10 bases match TRBD1. CDR1 is MGHRA, CDR2 YSYEKL, per germline. This CDR3 comprises 15 residues. The CDR3 nucleotides are TGCGCCAGCAGCCAAGGGACAGGGGGGGCGTGCGAGCAGTGCTTC. It specifies CASSQGTGGACEQCF.

In its sample, this clonotype was seen once. At one of its ends the junction is not consistent with the germline gene, which may arise from a read error. The chain has TRBV6-2 or TRBV6-3 and TRBJ2-3; 11 bases fit TRBD2. Per germline, CDR1 MNHEY and CDR2 SVGEGT. CDR3 length equals 16 residues. The CDR3 reads CASRPIAGGRVDTKYF. The CDR3 coding sequence is TGTGCCAGCAGACCTATAGCGGGAGGGCGTGTAGATACGAAGTATTTT.

As for this clonotype: A read error is possible here, since a much larger clone lies one base away. This chain links TRBV12-3 or TRBV12-4 with TRBJ1-4, with D perhaps TRBD1 (6 bases). The CDR3 is 14 amino acids. The CDR3 bases are TGTGCCAGCAATTTACGGGGGGCCGCCGAAAAACTGTTTTTT. It encodes CASNLRGAAEKLFF.

The genes are TRBV20-1 and TRBJ2-7, with a tentative D call TRBD1 (6 bases). Germline-derived CDR1 and CDR2 are DFQATT and SNEGSKA (reference sequence). The germline V and J ends were trimmed by 3 bases and 7 bases, with 22 bases remaining between them. This CDR3 contains 15 residues. Here the CDR3 reads CSARNRAKEWGEQYF. The CDR3 DNA follows: TGCAGTGCTAGGAACAGGGCTAAAGAATGGGGAGAGCAGTACTTC.

As regards this clonotype: An end of the junction does not agree with germline; a read error may underlie this. The chain combines TRBV4-1 with TRBJ2-6; no clear D gene. Germline-derived CDR1 and CDR2 are MGHRA and YSYEKL. The length of the CDR3 is 13 residues. The CDR3 loop is CASSQVGVNVLTF. CDR3 DNA sequence: TGCGCCAGCAGCCAAGTTGGGGTCAACGTCCTAACTTTC.

A word on this clonotype: Being one base from a much bigger clone, this may be a read error. No conserved phenylalanine or tryptophan is present at the end of the CDR3, so a read error is the likely explanation. This chain joins TRBV4-3 and TRBJ2-3; a possible D gene is TRBD2 (6 bases). The CDR3 contains 18 residues. Looked up from germline, CDR1 is LGHNA and CDR2 is YSLEER. Between the trimmed V and J ends, which lost 0 bases and 2 bases, there was a span of 18 bases. Here the CDR3 DNA reads TGCGCCAGCAGCCAAGATGCGACCCGGAGGGCCAACACAGATACGCAGTATTCT. It codes for CASSQDATRRANTDTQYS.

A note on this clonotype: A read error may explain this, as a much larger clone is one base away. The chain recombines TRBV6-2 or TRBV6-3 with TRBJ2-7, with 11 bases matching TRBD2. The CDR3 loop spans 17 amino acids. Germline-derived CDR1 and CDR2 are MNHEY and SVGEGT. CDR3 DNA: TGTACCAGCTGTAGCGGGAGGGAAGGAGATCTCTCCTACGAGCAGTACTTC. As protein: CTSCSGREGDLSYEQYF.

About this clonotype: The conserved phenylalanine or tryptophan is not found at the CDR3 terminus, so this likely reflects a read error. The V and J genes are TRBV29-1 and TRBJ1-1, with D unresolved. Germline CDR1 is SQVTM and CDR2 is ANQGSEA. V was trimmed by 7 bases and J by 1 base, leaving 13 bases between them. This CDR3 region has 13 residues. The CDR3, as DNA: TGCAGCGATCAGAGCCAGAAGAACACTGAAGCTTTCTCT. It encodes CSDQSQKNTEAFS.

The V gene is TRBV11-1, the J gene TRBJ2-3; tentatively, D is TRBD1 or TRBD2 (5 bases each). CDR1 is SGHAT, CDR2 FQDESV, per germline (reference sequence). The CDR3 consists of 13 residues. Here the CDR3 DNA reads TGTGTCAGAAGTTTGGGGGGCACAGATACGCAGTATTTT. This encodes CVRSLGGTDTQYF. Using reference TRBV11-1 and TRBJ2-3 for the parts outside the CDR3, the full variable domain is EAEVAQSPRYKITEKSQAVAFWCDPISGHATLYWYRQILGQGPELLVQFQDESVVDDSQLPKDRFSAERLKGVDSTLKIQPAELGDSAMYLCVRSLGGTDTQYFGPGTRLTVL.

The chain links TRBV2 to TRBJ2-1; 9 nucleotides align to TRBD2. The length of the CDR3 is 14 residues. V shed 7 bases and J 4 bases; nucleotides not matched to a gene: 5. CDR1 is SNHLY, CDR2 FYNNEI, per germline. In DNA form, the CDR3 reads TGTGCCAGCAACTGGCTAGCGGGATACAATGAGCAGTTCTTC. Protein product: CASNWLAGYNEQFF.

The sample holds one count of this clonotype. At one boundary the junction diverges from the germline segment, which might be a read error. The chain combines TRBV29-1 with TRBJ2-5; D gene unclear. Germline lookup yields CDR1 SQVTM and CDR2 ANQGSEA. The length of the CDR3 is 11 residues. CDR3 amino acids: CNGSRSETQYF. The CDR3 DNA is TGCAACGGCTCGCGGAGCGAGACTCAGTACTTC.

Concerning this clonotype: It may be a read error: a sequence one base away is much more abundant. This rearrangement joins TRBV6-5 to TRBJ2-5; a possible D gene is TRBD2 (6 bases). Per the germline V gene, CDR1 is MNHEY and CDR2 is SVGAGI. CDR3 length: 14 amino acids. This CDR3 reads CVSVPGSIQETQYF. For the CDR3, the DNA is TGTGTCAGCGTGCCCGGGAGTATACAAGAGACCCAGTACTTC.

The chain carries TRBV11-2 and TRBJ2-1; weak D call: TRBD1 (5 bases). Trimming stripped 2 bases from V and 5 bases from J, with 13 bases between. The CDR3 length is 15 residues. Germline loops: CDR1 SGHAT, CDR2 FQNNGV. CDR3 nucleotide sequence: TGTGCCAGCAGCTTATACCGTGAGGACAACAATGAGCAGTTCTTC. As protein: CASSLYREDNNEQFF.

This clonotype was observed at least ten times. V is TRBV24-1 and J is TRBJ2-6; 7 bases match TRBD1. V shed 9 bases, J shed 4 bases, and the junction held 5 bases outside the gene matches. The V gene's germline CDR1 is KGHDR and CDR2 SFDVKD. CDR3 length: 14 residues. DNA for the CDR3: TGTGCCACCGGAGACAGGGCGGGGGCCAACGTCCTGACTTTC. Translating it yields CATGDRAGANVLTF.